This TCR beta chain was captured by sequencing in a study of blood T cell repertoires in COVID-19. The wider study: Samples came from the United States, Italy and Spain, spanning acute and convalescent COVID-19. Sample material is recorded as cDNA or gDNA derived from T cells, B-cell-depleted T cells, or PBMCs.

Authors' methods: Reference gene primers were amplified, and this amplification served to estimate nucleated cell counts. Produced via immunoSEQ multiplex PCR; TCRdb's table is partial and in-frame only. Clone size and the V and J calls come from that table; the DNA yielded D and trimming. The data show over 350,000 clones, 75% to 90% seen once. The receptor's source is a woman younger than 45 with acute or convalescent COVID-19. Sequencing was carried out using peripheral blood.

The CDR3 sequence is CASIVGGGAKNIQYF. As DNA, the CDR3 is TGTGCCAGCATAGTGGGTGGAGGAGCCAAAAACATTCAGTACTTC. V is TRBV2 and J is TRBJ2-4, with D perhaps TRBD2 (5 bases). Germline V gives CDR1 SNHLY, CDR2 FYNNEI. The CDR3 length is 15 residues. V dropped 7 bases and J dropped 0 bases, with 13 bases sitting between them.